The present T cell receptor (beta chain) was sequenced within a study of T-cell reconstitution after alpha-beta-depleted transplantation in children. Using unique molecular identifiers, the investigators prepared the TCRbeta library. TCRdb redid the calling of the PCR reads with MiXCR, one entry per CDR3 protein. The sample lists approximately 500,000 distinct CDR3 sequences; 25% to 30% were seen once. Study results and limitations: About two months after transplant, alpha-beta T cells reportedly came from several hundred expanded graft clones. There were some patients whose high TCRbeta diversity at day 60 came from surviving recipient T cells and thymic progenitors. Newly generated T cells supplied most T-cell counts and diversity one year post-transplant.

In this sample, this clonotype turned up a few times. Its antigen is unidentified. This sample comprised PBMCs, obtained before TCRalphabeta/CD19-depleted stem cell transplant. The receptor was derived from a boy in the first two years of life with Wiskott-Aldrich syndrome, due to receive a stem cell transplant.

The CDR3 region has the DNA TGCGCCAGCAGCTTGGCAAGGACTAGCAAGGAGACCCAGTACTTC. Translating gives CASSLARTSKETQYF. The genes are TRBV5-1 and TRBJ2-5; 8 nucleotides match TRBD2. The CDR3 extends over 15 amino acids. In germline, CDR1 is SGHRS, CDR2 YFSETQ. The ends lost 0 bases at V and 5 bases at J; junction bases unmatched: 6.